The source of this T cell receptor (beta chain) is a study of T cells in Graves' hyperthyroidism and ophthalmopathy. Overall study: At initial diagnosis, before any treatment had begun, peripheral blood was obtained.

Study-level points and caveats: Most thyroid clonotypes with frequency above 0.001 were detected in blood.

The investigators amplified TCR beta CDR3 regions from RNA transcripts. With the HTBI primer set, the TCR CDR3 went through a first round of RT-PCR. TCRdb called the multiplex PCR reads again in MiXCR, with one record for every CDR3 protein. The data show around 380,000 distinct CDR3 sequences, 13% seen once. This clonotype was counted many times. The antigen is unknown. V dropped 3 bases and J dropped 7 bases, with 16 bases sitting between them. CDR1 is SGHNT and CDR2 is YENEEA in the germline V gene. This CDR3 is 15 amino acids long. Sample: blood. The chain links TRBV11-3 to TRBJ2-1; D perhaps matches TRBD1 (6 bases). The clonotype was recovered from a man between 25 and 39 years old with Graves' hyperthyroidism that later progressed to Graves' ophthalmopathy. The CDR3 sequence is CASSLSGVKWNEQFF. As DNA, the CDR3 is TGTGCCAGCAGCTTGTCAGGGGTGAAGTGGAATGAGCAGTTCTTC.